The 3 T cell receptor beta chains in this list originate from one sample, sequenced in a study of blood T cell repertoires in COVID-19. Generated by immunoSEQ multiplex PCR, the TCRdb table keeps only in-frame clones and is missing some. The sample has 500,000 to 600,000 clones, around nine tenths seen once; the top ten hold 7.5% to 9.5%. Sequenced: peripheral blood. These receptors were obtained from a woman between 45 and 60 years old with COVID-19, enrolled during active disease.

V usage is TRBV18 and J usage is TRBJ2-2; D unresolved. The V end lost 5 bases, the J end lost 2 bases, and 9 bases lay between the germline ends. CDR1 is KGHSH, CDR2 LQKENI, per germline. The CDR3 totals 14 residues. The CDR3 reads CASSLVSNTGELFF. The CDR3 DNA reads as TGTGCCAGCTCATTGGTCAGTAACACCGGGGAGCTGTTTTTT.

The genes are TRBV3-1 (or the pseudogene TRBV3-2) and TRBJ2-5; 7 nucleotides agree with TRBD2. The CDR3 has 13 residues. Losses at the gene ends were 8 bases for V and 4 bases for J; bases not matched to a gene: 7. CDR1 is LGHDT, CDR2 YNNKEL, per germline (reference sequence). The CDR3 region is CASGEGSRETQYF. CDR3 in DNA: TGTGCCAGCGGGGAGGGTTCGAGAGAGACCCAGTACTTC.

The chain recombines TRBV5-4 with TRBJ1-2, with TRBD1 matching 11 bases. This CDR3 is 13 amino acids long. Per the germline V gene, CDR1 is SGHNT and CDR2 is YYREEE (reference sequence). Trimming removed 4 bases from V and 7 bases from J; junction bases left unmatched: 3. The DNA for the CDR3 is TGTGCCAGCAGCCCGGACAGGGGGCCTGGCTACACCTTC. Translation gives CASSPDRGPGYTF.